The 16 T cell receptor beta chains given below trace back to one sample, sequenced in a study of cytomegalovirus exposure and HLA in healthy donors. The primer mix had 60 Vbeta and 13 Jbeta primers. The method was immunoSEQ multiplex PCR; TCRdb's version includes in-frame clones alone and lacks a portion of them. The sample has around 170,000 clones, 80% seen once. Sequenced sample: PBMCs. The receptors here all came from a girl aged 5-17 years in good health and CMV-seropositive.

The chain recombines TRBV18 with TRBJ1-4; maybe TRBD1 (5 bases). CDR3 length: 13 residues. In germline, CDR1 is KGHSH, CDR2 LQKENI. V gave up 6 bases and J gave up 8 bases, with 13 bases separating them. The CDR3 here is CASSQQGREKLFF. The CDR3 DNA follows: TGTGCCAGCTCGCAGCAGGGTCGCGAAAAACTGTTTTTT.

The chain's CDR3 is CASSFDGQAGTEAFF. As DNA, the CDR3 is TGCGCCAGCAGCTTCGATGGACAGGCGGGGACTGAAGCTTTCTTT. The J gene is TRBJ1-1, the V gene TRBV5-1, with 7 bases aligning to TRBD1. V dropped 2 bases and J dropped 5; count of bases not matched to a gene: 9. Germline V gene lookup returns CDR1 SGHRS and CDR2 YFSETQ. CDR3 length equals 15 residues.

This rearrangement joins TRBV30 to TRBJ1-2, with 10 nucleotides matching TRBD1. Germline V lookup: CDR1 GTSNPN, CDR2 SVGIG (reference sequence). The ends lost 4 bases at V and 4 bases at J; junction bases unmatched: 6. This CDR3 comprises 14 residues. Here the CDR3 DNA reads TGTGCCTGGACCTGGGGGACAGGGGCCTATGGCTACACCTTC. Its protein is CAWTWGTGAYGYTF.

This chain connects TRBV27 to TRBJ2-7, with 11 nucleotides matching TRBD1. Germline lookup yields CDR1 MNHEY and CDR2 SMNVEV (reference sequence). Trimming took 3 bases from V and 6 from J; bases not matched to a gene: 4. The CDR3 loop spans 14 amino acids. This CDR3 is CASSFGQGAGEQYF. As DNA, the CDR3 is TGTGCCAGCAGTTTTGGACAGGGGGCCGGCGAGCAGTACTTC.

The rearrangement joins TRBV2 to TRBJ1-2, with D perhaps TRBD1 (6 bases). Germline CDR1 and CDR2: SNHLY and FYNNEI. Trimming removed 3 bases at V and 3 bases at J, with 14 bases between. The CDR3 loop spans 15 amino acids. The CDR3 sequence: CASSEGVGGHYGYTF. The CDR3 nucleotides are TGTGCCAGCAGTGAGGGGGTGGGGGGGCACTATGGCTACACCTTC.

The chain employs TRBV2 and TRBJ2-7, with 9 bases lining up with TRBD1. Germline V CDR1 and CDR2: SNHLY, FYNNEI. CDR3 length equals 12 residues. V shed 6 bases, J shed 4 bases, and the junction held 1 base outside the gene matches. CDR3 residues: CASRQGAYEQYF. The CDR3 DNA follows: TGTGCCAGCAGACAGGGGGCTTACGAGCAGTACTTC.

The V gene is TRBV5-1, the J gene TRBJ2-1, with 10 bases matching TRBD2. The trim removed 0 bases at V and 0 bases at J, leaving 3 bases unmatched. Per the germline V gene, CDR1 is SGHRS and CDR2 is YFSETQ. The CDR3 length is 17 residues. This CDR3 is CASSLVLAGGSYNEQFF. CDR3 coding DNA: TGCGCCAGCAGCTTGGTGTTAGCGGGAGGCTCCTACAATGAGCAGTTCTTC.

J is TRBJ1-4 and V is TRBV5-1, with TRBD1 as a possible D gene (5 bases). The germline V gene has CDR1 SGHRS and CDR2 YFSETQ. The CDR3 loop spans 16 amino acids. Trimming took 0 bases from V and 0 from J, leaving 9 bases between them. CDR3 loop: CASSLAAGSTNEKLFF. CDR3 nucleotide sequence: TGCGCCAGCAGCTTGGCCGCAGGGTCAACTAATGAAAAACTGTTTTTT.

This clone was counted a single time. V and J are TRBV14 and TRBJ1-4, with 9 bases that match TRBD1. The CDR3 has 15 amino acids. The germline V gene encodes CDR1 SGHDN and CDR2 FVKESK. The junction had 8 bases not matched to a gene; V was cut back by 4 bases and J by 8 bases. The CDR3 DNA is TGTGCCAGCAGCCGGCGACAGGGGGTTGGCGAAAAACTGTTTTTT. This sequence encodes CASSRRQGVGEKLFF.

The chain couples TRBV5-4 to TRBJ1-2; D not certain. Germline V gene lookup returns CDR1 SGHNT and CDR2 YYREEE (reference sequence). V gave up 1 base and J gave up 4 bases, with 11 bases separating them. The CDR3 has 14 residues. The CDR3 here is CASSLLGDGYGYTF. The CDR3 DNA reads TGTGCCAGCAGCTTGCTGGGAGACGGCTATGGCTACACCTTC.

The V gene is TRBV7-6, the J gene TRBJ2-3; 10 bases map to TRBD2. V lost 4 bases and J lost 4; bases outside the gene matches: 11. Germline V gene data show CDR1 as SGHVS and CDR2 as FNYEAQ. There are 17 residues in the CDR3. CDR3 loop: CASSSNLAGGLADTQYF. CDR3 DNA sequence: TGTGCCAGCAGCTCCAATTTAGCGGGAGGTTTGGCAGATACGCAGTATTTT. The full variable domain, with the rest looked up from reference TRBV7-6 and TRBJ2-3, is GAGVSQSPRYKVTKRGQDVALRCDPISGHVSLYWYRQALGQGPEFLTYFNYEAQQDKSGLPNDRFSAERPEGSISTLTIQRTEQRDSAMYRCASSSNLAGGLADTQYFGPGTRLTVL.

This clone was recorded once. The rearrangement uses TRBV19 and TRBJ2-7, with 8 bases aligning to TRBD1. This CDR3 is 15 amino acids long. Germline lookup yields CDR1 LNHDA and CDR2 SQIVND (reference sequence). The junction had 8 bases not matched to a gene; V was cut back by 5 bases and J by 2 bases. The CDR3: CASSAAGTGTYEQYF. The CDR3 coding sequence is TGTGCCAGTAGTGCGGCCGGGACAGGTACCTACGAGCAGTACTTC. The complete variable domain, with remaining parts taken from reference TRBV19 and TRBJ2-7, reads DGGITQSPKYLFRKEGQNVTLSCEQNLNHDAMYWYRQDPGQGLRLIYYSQIVNDFQKGDIAEGYSVSREKKESFPLTVTSAQKNPTAFYLCASSAAGTGTYEQYFGPGTRLTVT.

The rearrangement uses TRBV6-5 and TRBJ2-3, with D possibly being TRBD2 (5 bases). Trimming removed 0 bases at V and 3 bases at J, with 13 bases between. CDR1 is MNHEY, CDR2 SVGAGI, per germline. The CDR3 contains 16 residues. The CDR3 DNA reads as TGTGCCAGCAGTTACTCAGGCGTAAGAGGGACAGATACGCAGTATTTT. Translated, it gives CASSYSGVRGTDTQYF.

DNA of the CDR3: TGTGCCAGCAGCTTGGGGGCTGCTCAGCCCCAGCATTTT. This gives the protein CASSLGAAQPQHF. The gene calls are TRBV7-9 and TRBJ1-5; TRBD1 might be the D (6 bases). The length of the CDR3 is 13 residues. Trimming cost V 3 bases and J 6 bases, with 9 bases left between them. Germline values: CDR1 SEHNR, CDR2 FQNEAQ (reference sequence).

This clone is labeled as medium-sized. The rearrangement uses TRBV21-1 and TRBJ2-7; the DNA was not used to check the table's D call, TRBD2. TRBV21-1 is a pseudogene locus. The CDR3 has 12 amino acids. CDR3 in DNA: TGTGCCAGCGGGTGGGGGGTTCAGGAGCAGTACTTC. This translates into CASGWGVQEQYF.

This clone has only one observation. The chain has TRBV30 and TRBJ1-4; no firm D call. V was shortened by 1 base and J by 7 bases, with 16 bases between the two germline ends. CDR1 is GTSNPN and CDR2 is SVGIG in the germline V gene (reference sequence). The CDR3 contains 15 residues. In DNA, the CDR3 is TGTGCCTGGAGTGGGAGGACCACCATTTCTGAAAAACTGTTTTTT. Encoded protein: CAWSGRTTISEKLFF.